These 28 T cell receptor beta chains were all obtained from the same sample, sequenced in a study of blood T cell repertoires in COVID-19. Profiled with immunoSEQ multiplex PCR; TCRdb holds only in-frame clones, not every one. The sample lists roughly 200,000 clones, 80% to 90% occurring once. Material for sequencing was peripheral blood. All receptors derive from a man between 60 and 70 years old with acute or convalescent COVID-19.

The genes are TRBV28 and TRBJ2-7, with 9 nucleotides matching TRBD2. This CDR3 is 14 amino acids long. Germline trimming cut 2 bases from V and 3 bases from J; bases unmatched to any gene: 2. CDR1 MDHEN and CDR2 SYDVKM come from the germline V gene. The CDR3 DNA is TGTGCCAGCAGTTTAGCACTAGCGGGCTACGAGCAGTACTTC. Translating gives CASSLALAGYEQYF.

CDR3 amino acids: CASRTSALAGSEQYF. CDR3 coding DNA: TGTGCCAGCAGGACCAGCGCGCTAGCGGGAAGCGAGCAGTACTTC. The chain recombines TRBV27 with TRBJ2-7, with 9 bases aligning to TRBD2. The CDR3 loop spans 15 amino acids. The junction had 12 bases not matched to a gene; V was cut back by 6 bases and J by 6 bases. Germline values: CDR1 MNHEY, CDR2 SMNVEV (reference sequence).

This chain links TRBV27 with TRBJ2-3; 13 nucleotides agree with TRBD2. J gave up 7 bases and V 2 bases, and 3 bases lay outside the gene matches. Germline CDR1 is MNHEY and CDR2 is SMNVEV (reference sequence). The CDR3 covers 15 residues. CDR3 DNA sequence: TGTGCCAGCAGTTTAACCGGGACTAGCGGGAATACGCAGTATTTT. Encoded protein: CASSLTGTSGNTQYF.

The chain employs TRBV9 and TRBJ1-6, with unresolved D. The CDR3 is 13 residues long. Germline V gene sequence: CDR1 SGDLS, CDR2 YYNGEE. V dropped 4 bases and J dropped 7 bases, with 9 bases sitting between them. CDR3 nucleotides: TGTGCCAGCAGCCTCGGCGGGAATTCACCCCTCCACTTT. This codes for CASSLGGNSPLHF.

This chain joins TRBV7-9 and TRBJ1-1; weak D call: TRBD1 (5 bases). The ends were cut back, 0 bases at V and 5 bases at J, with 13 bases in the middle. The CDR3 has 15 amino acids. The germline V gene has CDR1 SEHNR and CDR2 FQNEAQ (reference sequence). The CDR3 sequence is CASSLARQGATEAFF. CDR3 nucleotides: TGTGCCAGCAGCTTAGCGCGGCAGGGTGCGACTGAAGCTTTCTTT.

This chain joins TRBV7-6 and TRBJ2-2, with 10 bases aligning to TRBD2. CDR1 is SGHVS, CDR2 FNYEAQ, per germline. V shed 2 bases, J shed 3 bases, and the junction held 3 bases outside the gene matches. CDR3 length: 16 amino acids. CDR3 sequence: CASSLRLAGDTGELFF. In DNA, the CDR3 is TGTGCCAGCAGCTTAAGGCTAGCGGGAGACACCGGGGAGCTGTTTTTT. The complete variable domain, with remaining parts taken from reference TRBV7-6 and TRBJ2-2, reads GAGVSQSPRYKVTKRGQDVALRCDPISGHVSLYWYRQALGQGPEFLTYFNYEAQQDKSGLPNDRFSAERPEGSISTLTIQRTEQRDSAMYRCASSLRLAGDTGELFFGEGSRLTVL.

The CDR3 coding sequence is TGTGCCAGCAGCTTGGACAGGGGAACCTACGAGCAGTACTTC. Amino acid sequence: CASSLDRGTYEQYF. This chain uses TRBV5-4 with TRBJ2-7; 7 bases align to TRBD1. The length of the CDR3 is 14 residues. From germline, CDR1 is SGHNT and CDR2 YYREEE (reference sequence). Unmatched junction bases numbered 2, after V lost 0 bases and J lost 2 bases.

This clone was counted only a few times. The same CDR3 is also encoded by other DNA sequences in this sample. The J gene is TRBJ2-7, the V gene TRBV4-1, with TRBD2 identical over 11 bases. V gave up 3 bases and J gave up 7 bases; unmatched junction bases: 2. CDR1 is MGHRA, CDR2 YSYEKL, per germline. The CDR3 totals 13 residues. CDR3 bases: TGCGCCAGCAGCCAGGGACTAGCGGATGAGCAGTACTTC. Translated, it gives CASSQGLADEQYF.

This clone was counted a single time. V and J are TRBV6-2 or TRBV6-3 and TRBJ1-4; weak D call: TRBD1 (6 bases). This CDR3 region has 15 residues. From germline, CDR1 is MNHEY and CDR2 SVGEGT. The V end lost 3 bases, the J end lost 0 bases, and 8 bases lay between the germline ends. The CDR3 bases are TGTGCCAGCAGTTATCGGACAGCAACTAATGAAAAACTGTTTTTT. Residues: CASSYRTATNEKLFF.

DNA of the CDR3: TGTGCCAGCAGTTCTATAGCGGGAGGGTACAATGAGCAGTTCTTC. This gives the protein CASSSIAGGYNEQFF. The chain recombines TRBV28 with TRBJ2-1, with 11 bases identical to TRBD2. The J segment lost 4 bases and the V segment lost 4 bases, leaving 3 bases of the junction unmatched. The CDR3 loop spans 15 amino acids. Germline V lookup: CDR1 MDHEN, CDR2 SYDVKM.

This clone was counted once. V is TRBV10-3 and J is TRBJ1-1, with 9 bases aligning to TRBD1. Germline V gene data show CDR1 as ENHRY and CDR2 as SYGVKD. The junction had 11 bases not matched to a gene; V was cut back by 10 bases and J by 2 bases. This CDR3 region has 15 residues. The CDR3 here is CASQADRGVNTEAFF. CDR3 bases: TGTGCCAGTCAGGCTGACAGGGGGGTAAACACTGAAGCTTTCTTT.

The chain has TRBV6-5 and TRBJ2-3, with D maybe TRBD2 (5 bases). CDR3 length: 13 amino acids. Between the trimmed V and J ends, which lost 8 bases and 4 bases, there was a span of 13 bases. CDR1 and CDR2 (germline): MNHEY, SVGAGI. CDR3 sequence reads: CASATSKSDTQYF. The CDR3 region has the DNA TGTGCCAGCGCCACTAGTAAATCAGATACGCAGTATTTT.

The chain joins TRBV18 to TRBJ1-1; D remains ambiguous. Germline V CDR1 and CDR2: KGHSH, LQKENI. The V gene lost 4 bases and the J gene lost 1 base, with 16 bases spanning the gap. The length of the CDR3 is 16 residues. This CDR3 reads CASSRLEGPSNTEAFF. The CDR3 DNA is TGTGCCAGCTCACGTTTGGAGGGTCCTTCGAACACTGAAGCTTTCTTT.

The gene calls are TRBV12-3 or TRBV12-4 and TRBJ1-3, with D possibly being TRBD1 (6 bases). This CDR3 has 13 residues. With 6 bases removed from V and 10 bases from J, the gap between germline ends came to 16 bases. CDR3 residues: CASRGQGFGTIYF. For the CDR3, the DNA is TGTGCCAGCAGGGGACAAGGGTTTGGGACCATATATTTT.

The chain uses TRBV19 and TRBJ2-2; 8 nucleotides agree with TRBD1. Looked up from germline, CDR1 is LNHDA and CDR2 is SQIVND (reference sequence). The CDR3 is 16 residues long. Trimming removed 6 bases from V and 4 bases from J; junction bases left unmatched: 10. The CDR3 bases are TGTGCCAGTAGGCGCTCAGGGGGCCGGGGCACCGGGGAGCTGTTTTTT. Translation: CASRRSGGRGTGELFF.

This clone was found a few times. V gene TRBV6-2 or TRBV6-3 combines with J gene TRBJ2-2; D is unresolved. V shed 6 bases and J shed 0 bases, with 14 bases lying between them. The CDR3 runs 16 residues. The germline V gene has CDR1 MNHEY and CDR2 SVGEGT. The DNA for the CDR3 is TGTGCCAGCAGCCCTTCGGGTAGTGCGAACACCGGGGAGCTGTTTTTT. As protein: CASSPSGSANTGELFF.

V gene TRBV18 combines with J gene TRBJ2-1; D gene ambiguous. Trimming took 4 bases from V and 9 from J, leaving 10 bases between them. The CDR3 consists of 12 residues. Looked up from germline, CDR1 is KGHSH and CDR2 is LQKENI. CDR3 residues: CASSRLAGEQFF. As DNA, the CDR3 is TGTGCCAGCTCACGGTTAGCCGGTGAGCAGTTCTTC.

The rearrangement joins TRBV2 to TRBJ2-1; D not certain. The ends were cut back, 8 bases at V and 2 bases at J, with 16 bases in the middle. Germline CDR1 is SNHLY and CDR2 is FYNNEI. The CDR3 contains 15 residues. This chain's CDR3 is CASGLGNRAYNEQFF. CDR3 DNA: TGTGCCAGCGGTCTCGGAAACAGAGCCTACAATGAGCAGTTCTTC.

DNA of the CDR3: TGTGCCAGCAGTCCTGACAGGGTCGGCACAGATACGCAGTATTTT. Translating it yields CASSPDRVGTDTQYF. This rearrangement joins TRBV28 to TRBJ2-3, with 7 bases identical to TRBD1. The V gene end was trimmed by 5 bases and the J gene end by 1 base; junction bases not matched to a gene: 6. The CDR3 runs 15 residues. In germline, CDR1 is MDHEN, CDR2 SYDVKM.

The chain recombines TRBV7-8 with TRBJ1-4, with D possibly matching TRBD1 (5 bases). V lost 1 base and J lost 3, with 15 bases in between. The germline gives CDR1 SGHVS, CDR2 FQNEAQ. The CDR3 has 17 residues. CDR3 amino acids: CASSLGPHGTSNEKLFF. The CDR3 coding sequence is TGTGCCAGCAGCTTAGGCCCCCACGGGACTTCTAATGAAAAACTGTTTTTT.

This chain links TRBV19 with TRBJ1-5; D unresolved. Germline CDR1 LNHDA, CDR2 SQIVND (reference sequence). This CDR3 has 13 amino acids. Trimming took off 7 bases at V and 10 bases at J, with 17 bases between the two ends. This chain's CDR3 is CASNQRFGNPQHF. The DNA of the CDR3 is TGTGCCAGTAACCAGAGGTTCGGCAACCCCCAGCATTTT.

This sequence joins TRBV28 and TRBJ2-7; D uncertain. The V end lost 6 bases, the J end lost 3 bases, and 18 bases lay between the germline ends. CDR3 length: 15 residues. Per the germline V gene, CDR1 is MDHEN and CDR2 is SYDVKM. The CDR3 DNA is TGTGCCAGCAGACTGAGCGATGCGAACCGCTACGAGCAGTACTTC. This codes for CASRLSDANRYEQYF.

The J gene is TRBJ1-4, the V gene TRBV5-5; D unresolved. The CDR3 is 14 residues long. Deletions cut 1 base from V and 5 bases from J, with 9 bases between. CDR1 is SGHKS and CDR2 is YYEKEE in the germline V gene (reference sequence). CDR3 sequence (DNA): TGTGCCAGCAGCTTGTTCGAGATGAATGAAAAACTGTTTTTT. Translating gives CASSLFEMNEKLFF.

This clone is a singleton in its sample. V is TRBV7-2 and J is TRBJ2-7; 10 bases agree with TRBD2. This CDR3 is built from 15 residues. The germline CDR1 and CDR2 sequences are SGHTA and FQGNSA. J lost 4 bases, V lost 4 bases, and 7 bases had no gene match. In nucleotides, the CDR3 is TGTGCCAGCAGCTCCGTAGCTAGCGGGAGTTACGAGCAGTACTTC. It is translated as CASSSVASGSYEQYF.

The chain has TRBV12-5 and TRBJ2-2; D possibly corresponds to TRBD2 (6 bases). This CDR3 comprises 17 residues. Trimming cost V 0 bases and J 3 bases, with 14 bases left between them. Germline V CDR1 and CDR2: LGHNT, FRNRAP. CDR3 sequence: CASGLVIGRPHTGELFF. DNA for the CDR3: TGTGCTAGTGGTTTGGTAATAGGGAGGCCCCACACCGGGGAGCTGTTTTTT.

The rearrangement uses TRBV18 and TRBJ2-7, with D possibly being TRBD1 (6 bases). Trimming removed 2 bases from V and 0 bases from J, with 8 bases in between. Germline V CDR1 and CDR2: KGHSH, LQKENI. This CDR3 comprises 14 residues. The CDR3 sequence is CASSPTGSSYEQYF. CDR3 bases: TGTGCCAGCTCACCAACAGGGAGCTCCTACGAGCAGTACTTC.

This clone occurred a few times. The CDR3 DNA is TGTGCCACCAGCGGCGACAGGGGGTACAATGAGCAGTTCTTC. Encoded protein: CATSGDRGYNEQFF. The chain employs TRBV15 and TRBJ2-1; 9 positions agree with TRBD1. Trimming took 5 bases from V and 4 from J; bases not matched to a gene: 3. Germline lookup yields CDR1 LNHNV and CDR2 YYDKDF (reference sequence). The CDR3 consists of 14 residues.

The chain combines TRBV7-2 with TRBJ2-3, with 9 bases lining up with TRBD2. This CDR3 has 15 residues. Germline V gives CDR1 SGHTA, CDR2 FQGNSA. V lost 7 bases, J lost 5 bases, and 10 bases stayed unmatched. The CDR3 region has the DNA TGTGCCAGCAATTCCCGAGCGGGAGGACAAGATACGCAGTATTTT. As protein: CASNSRAGGQDTQYF.